This TCR beta chain was retrieved from a study of cytomegalovirus exposure and HLA in healthy donors. Points from the study as a whole: For most TCR sequences rarity was the rule, although some public TCRs occurred in many donors. Association of a missense DCLRE1C variant with TCR beta V- and J-gene trimming was reported in a later analysis.

The PCR used 60 Vbeta and 13 Jbeta primers. The data were produced by immunoSEQ multiplex PCR, yet TCRdb's version contains in-frame clones alone and is incomplete. This table has around 280,000 clones, roughly 90% appearing once. Trimming pared 6 bases from V and 7 bases from J, leaving 21 bases between. This CDR3 has 15 amino acids. CDR1 is ENHRY and CDR2 is SYGVKD in the germline V gene. Concerning this clone itself: Its antigen is unknown.

This chain uses TRBV10-3 with TRBJ1-2; TRBD1 might be the D (6 bases). Sequences were obtained from PBMCs. The sequence was collected from a woman aged 18-30 years in good health and CMV-seronegative. DNA of the CDR3: TGTGCCATCAGCGTCACGGGGACAAGGAAGAGTGGCTACACCTTC. It yields the protein CAISVTGTRKSGYTF.